One and the same sample provided the 2 T cell receptor beta chains below, sequenced in a study of blood T cells in healthy people across ages. A second PCR, run for about 6 to 11 cycles, used a sample-barcoded 5' primer plus a J-beta primer mix. TCRdb analysed the 5' RACE reads with MiXCR anew, one entry per CDR3 protein. The sample has about 1 million distinct CDR3 sequences, 35% to 55% seen once. The sequenced sample consisted of blood. These receptors came from a woman aged 55-75 years in good health.

A few counts support this clonotype. This sequence joins TRBV27 and TRBJ1-2, with D unresolved. This CDR3 is 13 amino acids long. The V and J ends lost 5 bases and 0 bases respectively, with 7 bases between them. Germline assignment: CDR1 MNHEY and CDR2 SMNVEV (reference sequence). The CDR3 here is CASSEAPNYGYTF. The CDR3 DNA sequence: TGTGCCAGCAGTGAGGCTCCTAACTATGGCTACACCTTC.

This clonotype was seen more than once but under ten times. The chain uses TRBV21-1 and TRBJ2-5; TRBD2 is the table's D call and was not checked against the DNA. TRBV21-1 is flagged as a pseudogene. The CDR3 sequence is 13 residues long. CDR3 in amino acids: CASSKDSGGGQYF. The CDR3 DNA reads as TGTGCCAGCAGCAAAGATTCCGGAGGCGGGCAGTACTTC.